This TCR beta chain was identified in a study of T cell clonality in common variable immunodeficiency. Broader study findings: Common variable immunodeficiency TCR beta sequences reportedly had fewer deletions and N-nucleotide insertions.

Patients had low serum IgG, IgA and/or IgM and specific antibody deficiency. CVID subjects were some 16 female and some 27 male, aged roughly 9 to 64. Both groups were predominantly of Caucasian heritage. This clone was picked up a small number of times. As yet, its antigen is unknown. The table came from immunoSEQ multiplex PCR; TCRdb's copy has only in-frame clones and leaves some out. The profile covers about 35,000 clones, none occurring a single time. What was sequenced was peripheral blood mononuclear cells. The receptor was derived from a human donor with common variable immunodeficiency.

The CDR3 region is CAWSVGTANGYTF. CDR3 bases read: TGTGCCTGGAGTGTCGGGACAGCTAATGGC. This chain uses TRBV30 with TRBJ1-2; TRBD1 matches at 7 bases. The DNA ends 3 residues before the CDR3 does, and the rest of the CDR3 is filled in from the germline J gene. Per the germline V gene, CDR1 is GTSNPN and CDR2 is SVGIG (reference sequence). This CDR3 is built from 13 residues. V lost 0 bases to trimming and J lost 6 bases; unmatched junction nucleotides: 4.